This TCR beta chain was captured in a study of control samples from healthy donors and cancer patients. Here immunoSEQ multiplex PCR was the method, and the copy in TCRdb shows in-frame clones only, minus some. The sample lists roughly 24,000 clones, about 80% occurring once. The CDR3 sequence is 15 residues long. V lost 3 bases, J lost 8 bases, and 9 bases stayed unmatched. CDR1 WSHSY and CDR2 SAAADI come from the germline V gene. Sequenced input: PBMCs. The sequence derives from a man aged 55 to 70 with head and neck cancer. V and J are TRBV10-2 and TRBJ2-3; 9 positions agree with TRBD2. The CDR3 sequence: CASSDRRGGLVTQYF. CDR3 nucleotide sequence: TGCGCCAGCAGTGACAGGCGGGGGGGCCTAGTTACGCAGTATTTT.